The 29 T cell receptor beta chains below all came from one sample that was sequenced in a study of blood T cells in healthy people across ages. A J-beta primer mix and a sample-barcoded 5' primer were used in a second PCR of about 7 to 12 cycles. TCRdb ran MiXCR on the 5' RACE reads and lists one entry per CDR3 protein. The sample includes about 900,000 distinct CDR3 sequences, 45% to 50% seen only once; the top ten take around 15%. The sample was blood. These receptor sequences come from a man aged 25 to 45 in good health.

This clonotype was found a few times. The V and J genes are TRBV11-3 and TRBJ2-6, with 7 bases lining up with TRBD1. This CDR3 is 18 amino acids long. Trimming removed 2 bases from V and 0 bases from J; junction bases left unmatched: 7. In germline, CDR1 is SGHNT, CDR2 YENEEA. In nucleotides, the CDR3 is TGTGCCAGCAGCTTAATCGGGACAGTCAACTCTGGGGCCAACGTCCTGACTTTC. Translation: CASSLIGTVNSGANVLTF.

With respect to this clonotype: A junction end diverges from the germline sequence, so it may reflect a read error. This chain connects TRBV7-9 to TRBJ2-7; TRBD1 aligns across 8 bases. The CDR3 is 16 amino acids. From germline, CDR1 is SEHNR and CDR2 FQNEAQ (reference sequence). CDR3 loop: CASSPADGQGSHEQYF. The CDR3 DNA sequence: TGTGCCAGCAGCCCAGCCGATGGACAGGGTTCCCACGAACAGTACTTC.

This chain uses TRBV6-5 with TRBJ2-4; D is undetermined. The V and J ends lost 4 bases and 3 bases respectively, with 16 bases between them. The CDR3 loop spans 16 amino acids. Germline V CDR1 and CDR2: MNHEY, SVGAGI. CDR3 loop: CASSFDGSWGKNIQYF. The CDR3 nucleotides are TGTGCCAGCAGTTTCGACGGGTCTTGGGGCAAAAACATTCAGTACTTC.

This clonotype turned up a few times. The V and J genes are TRBV24-1 and TRBJ1-2; D is possibly TRBD1 (6 bases). Trimming removed 4 bases at V and 6 bases at J, with 8 bases between. From germline, CDR1 is KGHDR and CDR2 SFDVKD. The CDR3 spans 12 residues. Written as DNA, the CDR3 is TGTGCCACCAGTGACAGGGGAGATGGCTACACCTTC. Its translation is CATSDRGDGYTF.

The J gene is TRBJ2-6, the V gene TRBV3-1, with D maybe TRBD1 (5 bases). CDR1 is LGHDT, CDR2 YNNKEL, per germline (reference sequence). Deletions cut 1 base from V and 3 bases from J, with 13 bases between. CDR3 length: 17 residues. CDR3 loop: CASSQVGKGVGANVLTF. The CDR3 DNA sequence: TGTGCCAGCAGCCAAGTGGGGAAAGGGGTTGGGGCCAACGTCCTGACTTTC.

The V and J genes are TRBV6-1 and TRBJ2-1, with a possible D match to TRBD1 (5 bases). There are 14 residues in the CDR3. V shed 0 bases and J shed 10 bases, with 13 bases lying between them. CDR1 and CDR2 (germline): MNHNS, SASEGT. CDR3 sequence reads: CASSEAQGKYEQFF. For the CDR3, the DNA is TGTGCCAGCAGTGAAGCGCAGGGCAAATACGAGCAGTTCTTC.

The chain links TRBV7-9 to TRBJ2-1; D gene ambiguous. Germline V gives CDR1 SEHNR, CDR2 FQNEAQ (reference sequence). V was cut by 5 bases and J by 5 bases, with 16 bases left in between. The CDR3 runs to 15 residues. DNA of the CDR3: TGTGCCAGCAGCCCCCGGGTTTTCCCCAACAATGAGCAGTTCTTC. Translated, it gives CASSPRVFPNNEQFF.

The table lists this clonotype with a count of one. Germline is not matched at one junction end, which may reflect a read error. V and J are TRBV7-9 and TRBJ1-5; D is ambiguous. The CDR3 spans 15 residues. The germline CDR1 and CDR2 sequences are SEHNR and FQNEAQ (reference sequence). CDR3 nucleotides: TGTGCCAGCAGCTGGAGCGGTGTGGGCAATCAGCTCCAGCATTTT. As protein: CASSWSGVGNQLQHF.

This clonotype was counted between two and nine times. The J gene is TRBJ2-7, the V gene TRBV3-1; possible D gene TRBD2, 6 bases. This CDR3 contains 15 residues. Germline V gene data show CDR1 as LGHDT and CDR2 as YNNKEL (reference sequence). The V end was cut by 4 bases, the J end by 1 base, with 14 bases between. CDR3 sequence reads: CASSLPGVRSYEQYF. DNA of the CDR3: TGTGCCAGCAGCCTCCCGGGAGTACGATCCTACGAGCAGTACTTC.

The chain employs TRBV5-6 and TRBJ2-1; D is perhaps TRBD2 (5 bases). V dropped 4 bases and J dropped 15 bases, with 17 bases sitting between them. Germline V CDR1 and CDR2: SGHDT, YYEEEE. This CDR3 has 12 amino acids. CDR3 amino acids: CASSPSSGYRFF. In DNA form, the CDR3 reads TGTGCCAGCAGCCCGAGCTCGGGGTACCGGTTCTTC.

The J gene is TRBJ1-1, the V gene TRBV4-3; tentative D call: TRBD1 (6 bases). CDR1 LGHNA and CDR2 YSLEER come from the germline V gene. This CDR3 is 15 amino acids long. Trimming removed 1 base from V and 6 bases from J, with 15 bases in between. The CDR3 reads CASSQGYREGAEAFF. CDR3 nucleotide sequence: TGCGCCAGCAGCCAAGGATACAGGGAGGGAGCTGAAGCTTTCTTT.

CDR3 loop: CASSEEGLGGYTF. DNA of the CDR3: TGTGCCAGCAGCGAGGAGGGGTTGGGTGGCTACACCTTC. The genes are TRBV27 and TRBJ1-2; the D gene is possibly TRBD1 (5 bases). V shed 6 bases and J shed 7 bases, with 15 bases lying between them. The CDR3 runs to 13 residues. The V gene's germline CDR1 is MNHEY and CDR2 SMNVEV (reference sequence).

The chain is built from TRBV21-1 and TRBJ2-4; TRBD2 is taken as the D call from the table, unchecked against the DNA. TRBV21-1 is an annotated pseudogene. The CDR3 totals 18 residues. Here the CDR3 reads CASILPYGGASTKNIQYF. Here the CDR3 DNA reads TGTGCCAGCATCCTTCCCTACGGGGGGGCATCAACCAAAAACATTCAGTACTTC.

The V and J genes are TRBV15 and TRBJ2-3; TRBD2 aligns across 10 bases. The ends lost 0 bases at V and 5 bases at J; junction bases unmatched: 8. This CDR3 spans 17 amino acids. Germline loops: CDR1 LNHNV, CDR2 YYDKDF (reference sequence). In nucleotides, the CDR3 is TGTGCCACCAGCAGAGATCCCAGCGGGGGGGCTAAAGATACGCAGTATTTT. It specifies CATSRDPSGGAKDTQYF. Full variable domain (outside the CDR3, taken from reference TRBV15 and TRBJ2-3): DAMVIQNPRYQVTQFGKPVTLSCSQTLNHNVMYWYQQKSSQAPKLLFHYYDKDFNNEADTPDNFQSRRPNTSFCFLDIRSPGLGDTAMYLCATSRDPSGGAKDTQYFGPGTRLTVL.

In its sample, this clonotype was seen a few times. CDR3 nucleotide sequence: TGTGCCAGCAGTGAAGTAGCGGGGCCTTACAATGAGCAGTTCTTC. Its protein is CASSEVAGPYNEQFF. The gene calls are TRBV6-1 and TRBJ2-1, with 8 bases identical to TRBD2. Losses at the gene ends were 1 base for V and 4 bases for J; bases not matched to a gene: 3. CDR1 and CDR2 (germline): MNHNS, SASEGT. The CDR3 totals 15 residues.

This chain joins TRBV28 and TRBJ2-3; D is uncertain. The CDR3 length is 14 residues. V was clipped by 7 bases and J by 0 bases, with 11 bases between them. Per the germline V gene, CDR1 is MDHEN and CDR2 is SYDVKM. The CDR3, as DNA: TGTGCCAGCACCAGACGGGTTAGCACAGATACGCAGTATTTT. Its protein is CASTRRVSTDTQYF.

This clonotype was seen repeatedly, ten times or more. The chain employs TRBV20-1 and TRBJ1-1; TRBD1 agrees at 7 bases. CDR3 length: 13 amino acids. Losses at the gene ends were 5 bases for V and 0 bases for J; bases not matched to a gene: 3. Germline V gene data show CDR1 as DFQATT and CDR2 as SNEGSKA (reference sequence). CDR3 nucleotides: TGCAGTGCTTGGGGACAGATGAACACTGAAGCTTTCTTT. This sequence encodes CSAWGQMNTEAFF.

This clonotype has more than one count but fewer than ten. The chain has TRBV29-1 and TRBJ2-1; TRBD2 might be the D (5 bases). Trimming cost V 7 bases and J 4 bases, with 20 bases left between them. The germline CDR1 and CDR2 sequences are SQVTM and ANQGSEA. This CDR3 comprises 15 residues. The CDR3 region has the DNA TGCAGCGCCGTACCCCCAGGAGGCGAGTACAATGAGCAGTTCTTC. This encodes CSAVPPGGEYNEQFF.

The chain combines TRBV5-1 with TRBJ1-2; TRBD1 matches at 11 bases. This CDR3 spans 14 amino acids. V was clipped by 3 bases and J by 6 bases; unmatched bases: 4. The germline CDR1 and CDR2 sequences are SGHRS and YFSETQ. CDR3 sequence reads: CASSWTGGGDGYTF. DNA for the CDR3: TGCGCCAGCAGCTGGACAGGGGGCGGCGATGGCTACACCTTC.

V gene TRBV6-5 combines with J gene TRBJ2-3; TRBD2 agrees at 9 bases. The CDR3 extends over 20 amino acids. The germline V gene encodes CDR1 MNHEY and CDR2 SVGAGI. V dropped 3 bases and J dropped 0; count of bases not matched to a gene: 16. CDR3 protein: CASSYLPRVAGETSTDTQYF. The CDR3 bases are TGTGCCAGCAGTTATCTCCCGAGAGTAGCGGGGGAGACTAGCACAGATACGCAGTATTTT.

The chain combines TRBV28 with TRBJ1-6, with D uncertain. CDR3 length: 14 residues. Looked up from germline, CDR1 is MDHEN and CDR2 is SYDVKM. V was cut by 6 bases and J by 4 bases, with 10 bases left in between. Written as DNA, the CDR3 is TGTGCCAGCAGCCCGAATAAATATAATTCACCCCTCCACTTT. This encodes CASSPNKYNSPLHF.

This clonotype was detected a few times. CDR3 bases: TGCGCCAGCAGCCGGCTCGGGACAGACTCCTACGAGCAGTACTTC. Translation: CASSRLGTDSYEQYF. The rearrangement links TRBV4-3 to TRBJ2-7; 7 nucleotides agree with TRBD1. The J segment lost 0 bases and the V segment lost 4 bases, leaving 6 bases of the junction unmatched. The CDR3 has 15 amino acids. Per germline, CDR1 LGHNA and CDR2 YSLEER.

This clonotype showed up just once. The chain combines TRBV9 with TRBJ1-5; 7 nucleotides line up with TRBD1. In germline, CDR1 is SGDLS, CDR2 YYNGEE. The V gene end was trimmed by 0 bases and the J gene end by 7 bases; junction bases not matched to a gene: 10. This CDR3 comprises 16 residues. CDR3 in amino acids: CASSVGDSGGRQPQHF. The CDR3 coding sequence is TGTGCCAGCAGCGTAGGGGACAGCGGTGGTAGGCAGCCCCAGCATTTT.

The table lists this clonotype with many counts. The V gene is TRBV7-2, the J gene TRBJ2-4; no definite D call. This CDR3 has 12 amino acids. Deletions cut 1 base from V and 4 bases from J, with 2 bases between. Germline V gene lookup returns CDR1 SGHTA and CDR2 FQGNSA. The CDR3 sequence is CASSLDKNIQYF. CDR3 DNA sequence: TGTGCCAGCAGCTTAGATAAAAACATTCAGTACTTC.

The V gene is TRBV7-9, the J gene TRBJ2-5, with 9 bases fitting TRBD2. Germline V lookup: CDR1 SEHNR, CDR2 FQNEAQ (reference sequence). V dropped 1 base and J dropped 11; count of bases not matched to a gene: 11. The CDR3 is 15 residues long. The CDR3 region is CASSLGRGGDNEQYF. The CDR3 DNA sequence: TGTGCCAGCAGCTTAGGTCGCGGGGGGGACAATGAGCAGTACTTC.

In its sample, this clonotype was seen a few times. With a much larger clone just one base away, this may be a read error. This chain joins TRBV27 and TRBJ1-1; D gene ambiguous. The CDR3 has 15 amino acids. V lost 4 bases, J lost 0 bases, and 12 bases lay in between. The germline CDR1 and CDR2 sequences are MNHEY and SMNVEV (reference sequence). The CDR3 is CASSCSGNLNTEAFF. As DNA, the CDR3 is TGTGCCAGCAGTTGTTCGGGTAATTTGAACACTGAAGCTTTCTTT.

This clonotype was counted between two and nine times. The chain employs TRBV7-2 and TRBJ2-5; 11 nucleotides agree with TRBD2. J lost 5 bases, V lost 7 bases, and 9 bases had no gene match. Germline V gene data show CDR1 as SGHTA and CDR2 as FQGNSA. The CDR3 length is 15 residues. The CDR3 region has the DNA TGTGCCAGCAAGCTGACTAGCGGGGTTAGGGAGACCCAGTACTTC. Its protein product is CASKLTSGVRETQYF. Full variable domain (rest looked up from reference TRBV7-2 and TRBJ2-5): GAGVSQSPSNKVTEKGKDVELRCDPISGHTALYWYRQSLGQGLEFLIYFQGNSAPDKSGLPSDRFSAERTGGSVSTLTIQRTQQEDSAVYLCASKLTSGVRETQYFGPGTRLLVL.

In its sample, this clonotype was seen a few times. This sequence joins TRBV5-1 and TRBJ2-1, with D hard to call. The germline CDR1 and CDR2 sequences are SGHRS and YFSETQ. Trimming left V 4 bases short and J 5 bases short, with 10 bases between. CDR3 length equals 13 residues. The CDR3 DNA reads TGCGCCAGCAGCGTGTTCGACGACAATGAGCAGTTCTTC. Encoded protein: CASSVFDDNEQFF.

This clonotype was observed a few times. The CDR3 bases are TGCAGTGCCCGTTCCTACGAGCAGTACTTC. It translates to CSARSYEQYF. The chain combines TRBV20-1 with TRBJ2-7; D gene ambiguous. The CDR3 loop spans 10 amino acids. With 6 bases removed from V and 1 base from J, the gap between germline ends came to 4 bases. Germline V gene sequence: CDR1 DFQATT, CDR2 SNEGSKA (reference sequence).